The T cell receptor (beta chain) described here comes from a study of T cells after yellow fever vaccination. TCRdb fed the 5' RACE reads into MiXCR, producing one record per CDR3 protein. Of about 360,000 distinct CDR3 sequences in the sample, more than 5.5% are singletons; the top ten hold 15%. In its sample, this clonotype was seen many times. Its antigen is unidentified. Germline CDR1 and CDR2: SGDLS and YYNGEE. Trimming removed 5 bases from V and 5 bases from J, with 11 bases in between. This CDR3 is built from 13 residues. Study results and limitations: There was a possibility that FACS-sorted repertoires contained abundant clonotypes contaminating from the bulk population.

The receptor was isolated from a man aged 25-45 years who received the YFV17D yellow fever vaccine. The chain joins TRBV9 to TRBJ2-1; D is possibly TRBD1 or TRBD2 (6 bases each). The sample was PBMCs, taken 5 days after the yellow fever booster vaccination. The CDR3 nucleotides are TGTGCCAGCAGTGGGGGGCGGAACAATGAGCAGTTCTTC. Residues: CASSGGRNNEQFF.